The next 11 T cell receptor beta chains were all read from a single sample in a study of cytomegalovirus exposure and HLA in healthy donors. The PCR had 60 Vbeta and 13 Jbeta primers. The data were produced by immunoSEQ multiplex PCR, yet TCRdb's version contains in-frame clones alone and is incomplete. The sample contains approximately 200,000 clones, 75% to 90% of which appear only once. The specimen sequenced was PBMCs. The receptors shown here come from a woman aged 50 to 60 in good health and CMV-seropositive.

The chain links TRBV5-6 to TRBJ2-7; no definite D call. Trimming pared 4 bases from V and 3 bases from J, leaving 17 bases between. From germline, CDR1 is SGHDT and CDR2 YYEEEE. The CDR3 length is 15 residues. As DNA, the CDR3 is TGTGCCAGCAGCCCCCTGGGTGACTCAAGCTACGAGCAGTACTTC. This codes for CASSPLGDSSYEQYF.

The chain recombines TRBV25-1 with TRBJ1-1, with D unclear. The V gene's germline CDR1 is MGHDK and CDR2 SYGVNS. V was cut by 3 bases and J by 3 bases, with 20 bases left in between. The CDR3 length is 17 residues. The chain's CDR3 is CASSDAAAGRGYTEAFF. CDR3 nucleotides: TGTGCCAGCAGTGACGCGGCGGCGGGGAGAGGGTACACTGAAGCTTTCTTT.

J is TRBJ1-2 and V is TRBV5-8, with 7 bases identical to TRBD1. Germline V CDR1 and CDR2: SGHTS, YDEGEE. This CDR3 has 14 residues. Germline trimming cut 5 bases from V and 0 bases from J; bases unmatched to any gene: 4. This CDR3 reads CASSPGQPNYGYTF. The CDR3 nucleotides are TGTGCCAGCAGTCCGGGACAGCCTAACTATGGCTACACCTTC.

This clone appeared once. One junction end does not reproduce the germline sequence, and a read error may be involved. V is TRBV27 and J is TRBJ2-7, with TRBD1 matching over 8 bases. The germline V gene has CDR1 MNHEY and CDR2 SMNVEV (reference sequence). The CDR3 runs to 15 residues. The CDR3 reads CASSLFGTGGYEQYF. The CDR3 coding sequence is TGTGCCAGCAGCTTATTCGGGACAGGAGGCTACGAGCAGTACTTC.

The chain carries TRBV6-6 and TRBJ2-7, with 14 bases matching TRBD2. The CDR3 is made up of 15 amino acids. The V segment lost 7 bases and the J segment 6 bases; nucleotides outside the gene matches: 8. The germline gives CDR1 MNHNY, CDR2 SVGAGI (reference sequence). The CDR3, as DNA: TGTGCCAGCACCCCCGCGGGACTAGCGGGAGCCGAGCAGTACTTC. This gives the protein CASTPAGLAGAEQYF.

This clone was counted between two and nine times. The CDR3 loop is CASSYLSDQPQHF. The CDR3 DNA reads as TGTGCCAGCAGTTACCTCTCCGATCAGCCCCAGCATTTT. The chain carries TRBV6-6 and TRBJ1-5; no firm D call. V dropped 2 bases and J dropped 5 bases, with 7 bases sitting between them. The length of the CDR3 is 13 residues. Germline V gives CDR1 MNHNY, CDR2 SVGAGI (reference sequence).

V and J are TRBV29-1 and TRBJ2-1, with D maybe TRBD2 (7 bases). The CDR3 loop spans 14 amino acids. The germline CDR1 and CDR2 sequences are SQVTM and ANQGSEA. The V end was cut by 6 bases, the J end by 9 bases, with 21 bases between. This chain's CDR3 is CSVTGRGGGSEQFF. The CDR3 DNA sequence: TGCAGCGTCACAGGGCGAGGCGGGGGAAGTGAGCAGTTCTTC.

The chain employs TRBV15 and TRBJ2-5; 8 positions match TRBD1. V shed 0 bases, J shed 3 bases, and the junction held 3 bases outside the gene matches. CDR1 is LNHNV and CDR2 is YYDKDF in the germline V gene (reference sequence). This CDR3 has 15 amino acids. The CDR3 DNA follows: TGTGCCACCAGCAGAGAATCGGACAGGGAAGAGACCCAGTACTTC. Translating gives CATSRESDREETQYF.

This chain uses TRBV27 with TRBJ2-1, with 8 bases identical to TRBD1. Germline V gene sequence: CDR1 MNHEY, CDR2 SMNVEV (reference sequence). Trimming took 4 bases from V and 4 from J; bases not matched to a gene: 12. CDR3 length: 17 residues. CDR3 sequence: CASSSPATGDTYNEQFF. The DNA for the CDR3 is TGTGCCAGCAGTTCACCGGCGACAGGGGACACATACAATGAGCAGTTCTTC.

This chain's CDR3 is CSVQDRGLSYEQYF. Written as DNA, the CDR3 is TGCAGCGTTCAGGACAGGGGGCTCTCCTACGAGCAGTACTTC. The chain recombines TRBV29-1 with TRBJ2-7; 11 bases fit TRBD1. CDR1 is SQVTM, CDR2 ANQGSEA, per germline. V lost 5 bases to trimming and J lost 0 bases; unmatched junction nucleotides: 3. The CDR3 loop spans 14 amino acids.

V usage is TRBV5-1 and J usage is TRBJ2-7; 8 bases are shared with TRBD2. In germline, CDR1 is SGHRS, CDR2 YFSETQ. V lost 5 bases, J lost 6 bases, and 10 bases stayed unmatched. This CDR3 spans 14 amino acids. CDR3 coding DNA: TGCGCCAGCAGTGCAGCGGGAGAGGAAGGCGAGCAGTACTTC. Its protein product is CASSAAGEEGEQYF.